The rows below give T cell receptor beta chains drawn from one sample of a study of T cells after yellow fever vaccination. From the 5' RACE reads, TCRdb called clonotypes with MiXCR, one entry per CDR3 protein. The profile shows about 68,000 distinct CDR3 sequences, less than 8.5% of them singletons. The sample consisted of CD8+ T cells sorted from PBMCs, taken roughly 47 days after the first yellow fever vaccination. The origin of the receptors is a man younger than 30 who received the YFV17D yellow fever vaccine. CDR3s include the opening cysteine and the closing phenylalanine or tryptophan. The D gene is left open where the match is weak. Size values are once, few and many counts, or a class for expanded clones, and some rows have none.

clone size	D gene	V gene	J gene	CDR3 DNA	CDR3 protein
many	NA	TRBV4-2	TRBJ1-2	TGTGCCAGCAGCCAAGGTACTCAGGACGCCTATGGCTACACCTTC	CASSQGTQDAYGYTF
NA	TRBD2	TRBV5-6	TRBJ2-1	TGTGCCAGCAGCTTGGCCCCATTACTAGCGGAGAGTGACAATGAGCAGTTCTTC	CASSLAPLLAESDNEQFF
few	NA	TRBV10-3	TRBJ1-2	TGTGCCATCAGTGAGCAATTAAAGCTAACCGGGGACTATGGCTACACCTTC	CAISEQLKLTGDYGYTF
NA	TRBD1	TRBV27	TRBJ2-1	TGTGCCAGCAGTTTCAGGGGGAAAAATGAGCAGTTCTTC	CASSFRGKNEQFF
many	NA	TRBV7-2	TRBJ2-3	TGTGCCAGCAGCTTATGGCTGGATACGCAGTATTTT	CASSLWLDTQYF
many	NA	TRBV4-3	TRBJ1-6	TGCGCCAGCAGCCAAGGGAGGGCTGGCCCGACCCTCCACTTT	CASSQGRAGPTLHF
few	NA	TRBV5-4	TRBJ2-7	TGTGCCAGCAGCTTGCAGTTCGGTTGGGAGACTGACTCCTACGAGCAGTACTTC	CASSLQFGWETDSYEQYF
many	NA	TRBV24-1	TRBJ2-2	TGTGCCACCAGTGATTTCCCCGGGGAGCTGTTTTTT	CATSDFPGELFF
NA	NA	TRBV6-5	TRBJ1-5	TGTGCCAGCAGTTACGGGGGGGACAATCAGCCCCAGCATTTT	CASSYGGDNQPQHF
few	NA	TRBV10-3	TRBJ2-1	TGTGCCATCAGTGAATCCGAAGGGGATGAGCAGTTCTTC	CAISESEGDEQFF
many	TRBD1	TRBV28	TRBJ2-3	TGTGCCAGCAGTTTAGGGACAGGCCACACAGATACGCAGTATTTT	CASSLGTGHTDTQYF
many	NA	TRBV12-3/TRBV12-4	TRBJ2-2	TGTGCCAGCAGTTTTATCTTCGGGGAGCTGTTTTTT	CASSFIFGELFF
many	TRBD2	TRBV7-6	TRBJ2-3	TGTGCCAGCAGCACGACTAGCGGGGGCCCAGATACGCAGTATTTT	CASSTTSGGPDTQYF
NA	NA	TRBV5-1	TRBJ2-2	TGCGCCAGCAGCCCTGGAACCCAGGGGTGGAGGACCGGGGAGCTGTTTTTT	CASSPGTQGWRTGELFF
few	TRBD1	TRBV12-3/TRBV12-4	TRBJ2-3	TGTGCCAGTACAGGGGTTTTAGTAGATACGCAGTATTTT	CASTGVLVDTQYF
NA	NA	TRBV27	TRBJ1-3	TGTGCCAGCAGTTCGAGGGGATCTGGAAACACCATATATTTT	CASSSRGSGNTIYF
many	TRBD2	TRBV4-1	TRBJ2-1	TGCGCCAGCAGCCAGCTACTAGCGGGGGGCAATGAGCAGTTCTTC	CASSQLLAGGNEQFF
many	NA	TRBV27	TRBJ2-3	TGTGCCAGCAGTTTAGTCGCAGGGCCAGATACGCAGTATTTT	CASSLVAGPDTQYF
many	TRBD1	TRBV27	TRBJ2-2	TGTGCCAGCAGTCACGGACAGGGAAACGGGGAGCTGTTTTTT	CASSHGQGNGELFF
many	NA	TRBV3-1	TRBJ2-2	TGTGCCAGCAGCCAAGCGATTACGGTGACCGCGAACACCGGGGAGCTGTTTTTT	CASSQAITVTANTGELFF
many	TRBD2	TRBV20-1	TRBJ2-1	TGCAGTGCTAGAGATCCGGGGGGGAGCTCCTACAATGAGCAGTTCTTC	CSARDPGGSSYNEQFF
many	NA	TRBV4-1	TRBJ2-2	TGCGCCAGCAGCCAAGATCCCTCTCCGGTCGGGGAGCTGTTTTTT	CASSQDPSPVGELFF
many	TRBD2	TRBV11-2	TRBJ2-1	TGTGCCAGCAGCCCGGGAGGGGACTGGAAATACAATGAGCAGTTCTTC	CASSPGGDWKYNEQFF
few	NA	TRBV10-3	TRBJ2-3	TGTGCCATCAGTATAGATAGCGGCACTACAGATACGCAGTATTTT	CAISIDSGTTDTQYF
many	NA	TRBV4-1	TRBJ1-3	TGCGCCAGCAGCCAGGGGACCTTAAGCTCTGGAAACACCATATATTTT	CASSQGTLSSGNTIYF
NA	NA	TRBV29-1	TRBJ2-1	TGCAGCGTTGAAGATCTTCAGGGTTACAATGAGCAGTTCTTC	CSVEDLQGYNEQFF
many	NA	TRBV7-9	TRBJ1-2	TGTGCCAGCAGCTTCCCCCCCCACACCTTC	CASSFPPHTF
many	NA	TRBV11-2	TRBJ2-1	TGTGCCAGCAGCTTAGGGGTAGGGAGTCCGGATGAGCAGTTCTTC	CASSLGVGSPDEQFF
many	TRBD1	TRBV20-1	TRBJ2-1	TGCAGTGCTAGTGGGACAGGGGGCACTGAGCAGTTCTTC	CSASGTGGTEQFF
NA	NA	TRBV7-9	TRBJ2-1	TGTGCCAGCAGCCCGGGGTCTATGGAGCAGTTCTTC	CASSPGSMEQFF
many	NA	TRBV7-2	TRBJ2-3	TGTGCCAGCAGCTTAGACGGTACGCAGTATTTT	CASSLDGTQYF
many	NA	TRBV27	TRBJ2-5	TGTGCCAGCAGTTTACTAGGACGGAGAGAGACCCAGTACTTC	CASSLLGRRETQYF
few	NA	TRBV5-5	TRBJ1-6	TGTGCCAGCAGCCGACCGGCAGGCGGCTATAATTCACCCCTCCACTTT	CASSRPAGGYNSPLHF
many	NA	TRBV7-2	TRBJ2-3	TGTGCCAGCAGCCCGACCGGCCTCGCCACAGATACGCAGTATTTT	CASSPTGLATDTQYF
many	NA	TRBV6-4	TRBJ2-3	TGTGCCAGCAGTGACGGGGGGGCCTCAGATACGCAGTATTTT	CASSDGGASDTQYF
many	NA	TRBV9	TRBJ2-7	TGTGCCAGCAGCGCGGACGTCAGCCGGGCCTACGAGCAGTACTTC	CASSADVSRAYEQYF
many	NA	TRBV29-1	TRBJ2-1	TGCAGCGTTGAGTTGGGGATGTACAATGAGCAGTTCTTC	CSVELGMYNEQFF
many	NA	TRBV12-3/TRBV12-4	TRBJ2-4	TGTGCCAGCAGTTTAGATCAGATAGCCAAAAACATTCAGTACTTC	CASSLDQIAKNIQYF
many	NA	TRBV7-6	TRBJ1-5	TGTGCCAGCAGCTTGGACCCCTCTGGCAATCAGCCCCAGCATTTT	CASSLDPSGNQPQHF
few	NA	TRBV27	TRBJ2-1	TGTGCCAGCAGTTTAGATGGGACGGGTTACAATGAGCAGTTCTTC	CASSLDGTGYNEQFF
NA	NA	TRBV19	TRBJ1-5	TGTGCCAGTAGTATGATGCCAGGGATGAACAATCAGCCCCAGCATTTT	CASSMMPGMNNQPQHF
many	NA	TRBV12-3/TRBV12-4	TRBJ2-7	TGTGCCAGCAGCCCCTTTTGGGATGCCTACGAGCAGTACTTC	CASSPFWDAYEQYF
many	NA	TRBV7-9	TRBJ1-6	TGTGCCAGCAGCTTAGCAAATTCACCCCTCCACTTT	CASSLANSPLHF
many	TRBD1	TRBV4-1	TRBJ2-7	TGCGCCAGCAGCCAGCGTGGGACAGAGACAGGCGAGCAGTACTTC	CASSQRGTETGEQYF
many	NA	TRBV6-5	TRBJ1-1	TGTGCCAGCATCTACAGGGTAACGAACACTGAAGCTTTCTTT	CASIYRVTNTEAFF
few	NA	TRBV20-1	TRBJ2-5	TGCAGTGCTAGACCACCGGAGCGGGAGACCCAGTACTTC	CSARPPERETQYF
many	NA	TRBV9	TRBJ2-1	TGTGCCAGCAGCGAGGGGGGGAGCGGGCGGCAGTTCTTC	CASSEGGSGRQFF
few	NA	TRBV7-9	TRBJ2-7	TGTGCCAGCACACCCCAGGGAATGAGGGACGAGCAGTACTTC	CASTPQGMRDEQYF
many	NA	TRBV5-1	TRBJ1-1	TGCGCCAGCAGCTTGGCCGGGGGGGACACTGAAGCTTTCTTT	CASSLAGGDTEAFF
few	NA	TRBV27	TRBJ2-1	TGTGCCAGCAGGGAGACAGCTTACAATGAGCAGTTCTTC	CASRETAYNEQFF
NA	TRBD1	TRBV19	TRBJ1-1	TGTGCCAGTAGTATTGACCTGGACAGGGGCCATACTGAAGCTTTCTTT	CASSIDLDRGHTEAFF
many	TRBD1	TRBV29-1	TRBJ2-5	TGCAGCGTTGAAGGGGCAGTACAGGGGGAAAAAGAGACCCAGTACTTC	CSVEGAVQGEKETQYF
many	TRBD1	TRBV5-5	TRBJ2-1	TGTGCCAGCAGCTTGGACAGGGGGACCTATGAGCAGTTCTTC	CASSLDRGTYEQFF
NA	NA	TRBV20-1	TRBJ2-1	TGCAGTGCTGACCTCTCCTACAATGAGCAGTTCTTC	CSADLSYNEQFF
many	TRBD1	TRBV19	TRBJ2-1	TGTGCCAGTAGCGAAGACAGGGTATCCTACAATGAGCAGTTCTTC	CASSEDRVSYNEQFF
many	NA	TRBV6-2/TRBV6-3	TRBJ2-2	TGTGCCAGCAAGGTTCCCCAAGAACGGGCCGGGGAGCTGTTTTTT	CASKVPQERAGELFF
NA	TRBD2	TRBV4-1	TRBJ2-3	TGCGCCAGCAGCCAAGGTGGTAGCGGGGGCATGACTCTGGCAGATACGCAGTATTTT	CASSQGGSGGMTLADTQYF